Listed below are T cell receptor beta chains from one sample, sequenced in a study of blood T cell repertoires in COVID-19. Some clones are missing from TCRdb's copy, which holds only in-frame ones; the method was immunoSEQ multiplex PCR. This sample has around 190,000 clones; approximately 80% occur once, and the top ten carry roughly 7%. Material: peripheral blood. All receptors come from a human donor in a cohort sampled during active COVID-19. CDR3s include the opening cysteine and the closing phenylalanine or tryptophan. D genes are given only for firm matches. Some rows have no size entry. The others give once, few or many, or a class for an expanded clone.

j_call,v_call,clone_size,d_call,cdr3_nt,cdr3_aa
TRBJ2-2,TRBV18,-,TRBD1,TGTGCCAGCTCACTGGGACAGAGTAACACCGGGGAGCTGTTTTTT,CASSLGQSNTGELFF
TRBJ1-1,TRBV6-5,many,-,TGTGCCAGCAAACCGGGGAACACTGAAGCTTTCTTT,CASKPGNTEAFF
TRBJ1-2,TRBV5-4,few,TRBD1,TGTGCCAGCAGCTACAAGACAGGGGGCTACACCTTC,CASSYKTGGYTF
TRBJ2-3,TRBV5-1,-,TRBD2,TGCGCCAGCAGCTTTCCAGCGGGGGGGGGTCGGAGGAGCACAGATACGCAGTATTTT,CASSFPAGGGRRSTDTQYF
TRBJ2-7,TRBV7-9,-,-,TGTGCCAGCAGCCGGTTGTACGAGCAGTACTTC,CASSRLYEQYF
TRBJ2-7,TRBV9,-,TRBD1,TGTGCCAGCAGCGTTCTTCAGGGGGACGAGCAGTACTTC,CASSVLQGDEQYF
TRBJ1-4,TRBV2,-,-,TGTGCCAGCAGTGAAGCCCGCAGAGGTGAAAAACTGTTTTTT,CASSEARRGEKLFF
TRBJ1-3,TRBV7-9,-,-,TGTGCCAGCACGGTACAGGGTCGAAACACCATATATTTT,CASTVQGRNTIYF
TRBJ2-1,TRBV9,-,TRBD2,TGTGCCAGCAGCGTAGACCCGACTAGCGGTCGTGAGCAGTTCTTC,CASSVDPTSGREQFF
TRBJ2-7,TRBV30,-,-,TGTGCCTGGAGTTTGGGCAGGCTCTCCTACGAGCAGTACTTC,CAWSLGRLSYEQYF
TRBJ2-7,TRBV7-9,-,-,TGTGCCAGCAGCTCGCCCGCGAACGCCAACCCCTACGAGCAGTACTTC,CASSSPANANPYEQYF